This T cell receptor beta chain was recorded in a study of T cells in Graves' hyperthyroidism and ophthalmopathy. Across the study: Once the initial diagnosis was made, peripheral blood was obtained before any treatment. Study results and caveats: With a median lead of approximately six months before onset, the model predicted ophthalmopathy.

PBMCs were derived from roughly 10 ml fresh peripheral blood. This clonotype was seen at least ten times. What it binds is unknown. Amplified TCR beta CDR3 regions derived from RNA transcripts. The HTBI set primed first-round TCR CDR3 RT-PCR. TCRdb used MiXCR to reprocess the multiplex PCR reads, holding one entry per CDR3 protein. The sample consists of under 600,000 distinct CDR3 sequences, 16% of them appearing once. In germline, CDR1 is MDHEN, CDR2 SYDVKM. Trimming stripped 1 base from V and 1 base from J, with 13 bases between. This CDR3 is built from 16 residues. Sequencing was performed on blood. The rearrangement uses TRBV28 and TRBJ1-1; the D gene is possibly TRBD1 (6 bases). This TCR was sampled from a woman aged 40 to 49 with Graves' ophthalmopathy. The CDR3, as DNA: TGTGCCAGCAGTTTATTCAGGGGATTGCGGAACACTGAAGCTTTCTTT. It specifies CASSLFRGLRNTEAFF.